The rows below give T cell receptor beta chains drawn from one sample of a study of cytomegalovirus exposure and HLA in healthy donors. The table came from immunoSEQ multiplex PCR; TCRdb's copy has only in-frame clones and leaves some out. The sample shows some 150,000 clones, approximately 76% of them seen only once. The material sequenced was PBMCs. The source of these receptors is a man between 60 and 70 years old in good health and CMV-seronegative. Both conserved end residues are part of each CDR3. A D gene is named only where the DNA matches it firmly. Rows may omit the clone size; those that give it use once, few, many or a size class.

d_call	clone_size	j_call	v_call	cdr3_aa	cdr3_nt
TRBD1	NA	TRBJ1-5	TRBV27	CASSATGVYQPQHF	TGTGCCAGCAGTGCTACAGGGGTTTATCAGCCCCAGCATTTT
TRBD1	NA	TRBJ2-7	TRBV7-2	CASSGLGTGSAYEQYF	TGTGCCAGCAGCGGATTGGGGACAGGGTCAGCCTACGAGCAGTACTTC
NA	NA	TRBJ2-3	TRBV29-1	CSVDLIPGTSTDTQYF	TGCAGCGTTGACTTAATCCCCGGGACTAGCACAGATACGCAGTATTTT
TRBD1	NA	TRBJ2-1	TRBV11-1	CASSLDLGQGAANEQFF	TGTGCCAGCAGCTTAGATCTCGGACAGGGGGCGGCCAATGAGCAGTTCTTC
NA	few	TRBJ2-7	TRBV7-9	CASSFGGGGYEQYF	TGTGCCAGCAGCTTTGGGGGAGGGGGCTACGAGCAGTACTTC
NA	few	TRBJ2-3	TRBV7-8	CASSWGVQPFTDTQYF	TGTGCCAGCAGCTGGGGGGTACAGCCTTTCACAGATACGCAGTATTTT
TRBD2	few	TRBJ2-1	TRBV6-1	CASSASEWGRVNNEQFF	TGTGCCAGCAGTGCATCCGAATGGGGGAGGGTTAACAATGAGCAGTTCTTC
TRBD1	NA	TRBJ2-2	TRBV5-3	CARSETLRTGEEGNTGELFF	TGTGCCAGAAGCGAGACCCTCCGGACAGGGGAGGAGGGCAACACCGGGGAGCTGTTTTTT
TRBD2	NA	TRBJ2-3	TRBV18	CASSAWTSGSTDTQYF	TGTGCCAGCTCAGCCTGGACTAGCGGAAGCACAGATACGCAGTATTTT
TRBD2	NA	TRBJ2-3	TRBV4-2	CASSPPDSLGTSGGVPTDTQYF	TGTGCCAGCAGCCCCCCCGACAGCCTCGGGACTAGCGGGGGGGTCCCGACAGATACGCAGTATTTT
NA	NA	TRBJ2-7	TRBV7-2	CASSPNGRYEQYF	TGTGCCAGCAGCCCGAACGGGAGATACGAGCAGTACTTC
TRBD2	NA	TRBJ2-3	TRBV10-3	CAIRTAGGTDTQYF	TGTGCCATCAGGACAGCGGGGGGCACAGATACGCAGTATTTT
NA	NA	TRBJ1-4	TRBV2	CASSESGVGEKLFF	TGTGCCAGCAGTGAGTCGGGGGTCGGTGAAAAACTGTTTTTT
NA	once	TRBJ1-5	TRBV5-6	CASSSGFSNQPQHF	TGTGCCAGCAGCTCAGGGTTTAGCAATCAGCCCCAGCATTTT
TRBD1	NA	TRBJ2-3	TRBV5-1	CASSLGQGIDTQYF	TGCGCCAGCAGCTTGGGACAGGGAATAGATACGCAGTATTTT
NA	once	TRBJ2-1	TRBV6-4	CASSPGGVNEQFF	TGTGCCAGCAGTCCCGGAGGGGTTAATGAGCAGTTCTTC
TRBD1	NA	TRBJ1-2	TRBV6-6	CASSYPGQRGYTF	TGTGCCAGCAGTTACCCGGGACAGCGTGGCTACACCTTC
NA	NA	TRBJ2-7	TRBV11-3	CASSLGGRAEQYF	TGTGCCAGCAGCTTAGGAGGCCGAGCTGAGCAGTACTTC
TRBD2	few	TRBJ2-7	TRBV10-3	CAIVSSTGGLGYEQYF	TGTGCCATCGTTTCATCCACGGGGGGGCTTGGTTACGAGCAGTACTTC
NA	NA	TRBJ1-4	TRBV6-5	CASGQKREFF	TGTGCCAGCGGACAAAAGAGAGAGTTTTTT
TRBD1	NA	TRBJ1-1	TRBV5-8	CASSLGQGARAFF	TGTGCCAGCAGCTTAGGACAGGGGGCTCGAGCTTTCTTT
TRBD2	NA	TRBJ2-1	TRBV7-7	CASSAGLAGAYNEQFF	TGTGCCAGCAGCGCCGGACTAGCGGGAGCTTACAATGAGCAGTTCTTC
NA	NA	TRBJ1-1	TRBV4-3	CASSHVQDIGAFF	TGCGCCAGCAGCCATGTCCAAGACATTGGAGCTTTCTTT
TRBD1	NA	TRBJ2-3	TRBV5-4	CASSSAQGGTDTQYF	TGTGCCAGCAGCTCCGCCCAGGGGGGCACAGATACGCAGTATTTT
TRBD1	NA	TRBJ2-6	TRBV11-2	CASSSAPGQGYGANVLTF	TGTGCCAGCAGCTCCGCTCCGGGACAGGGGTATGGGGCCAACGTCCTGACTTTC
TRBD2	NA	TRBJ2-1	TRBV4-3	CASSQGRSGGHYNEQFF	TGCGCCAGCAGCCAAGGGAGGAGCGGGGGCCACTACAATGAGCAGTTCTTC
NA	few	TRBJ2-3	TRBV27	CASTLTELSTDTQYF	TGTGCCAGCACCTTGACAGAGCTGAGTACAGATACGCAGTATTTT
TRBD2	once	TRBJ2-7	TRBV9	CASSVGGSGRAGQQYF	TGTGCCAGCAGCGTAGGGGGTAGCGGGAGGGCCGGTCAGCAGTACTTC
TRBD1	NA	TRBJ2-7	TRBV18	CASSTVGTGAREQYF	TGTGCCAGCTCCACCGTCGGGACAGGGGCTCGGGAGCAGTACTTC
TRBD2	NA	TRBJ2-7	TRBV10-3	CAVTSGYTYEQYF	TGTGCCGTTACTAGCGGCTACACCTACGAGCAGTACTTC
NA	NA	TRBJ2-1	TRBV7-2	CASSLDFLVNNEQFF	TGTGCCAGCAGCTTGGACTTTCTCGTGAACAATGAGCAGTTCTTC
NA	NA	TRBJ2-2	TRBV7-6	CASSPRIKGPNTGELFF	TGTGCCAGCAGCCCGCGGATCAAGGGGCCTAACACCGGGGAGCTGTTTTTT
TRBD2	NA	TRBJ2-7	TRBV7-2	CASSLAGAGVPYEQYF	TGTGCCAGCAGCTTAGCCGGAGCGGGAGTGCCCTACGAGCAGTACTTC
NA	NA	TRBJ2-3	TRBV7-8	CASSLLPASGGPRVDTQYF	TGTGCCAGCAGCTTACTCCCGGCGTCGGGGGGCCCTCGCGTGGATACGCAGTATTTT
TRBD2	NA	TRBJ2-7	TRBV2	CASSHRTSSYEQYF	TGTGCCAGCAGTCACCGGACTAGCTCCTACGAGCAGTACTTC
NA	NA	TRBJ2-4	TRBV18	CASRENIQYF	TGTGCCAGCCGGGAGAACATTCAGTACTTC
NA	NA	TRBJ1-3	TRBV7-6	CASSLDGAYSGNTIYF	TGTGCCAGCAGCTTAGATGGGGCCTACTCTGGAAACACCATATATTTT
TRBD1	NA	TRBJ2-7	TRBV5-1	CASSLVGTGPYEQYF	TGCGCCAGCAGCTTGGTAGGGACAGGCCCCTACGAGCAGTACTTC
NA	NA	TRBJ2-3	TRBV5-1	CASKPPVASTDTQYF	TGCGCCAGCAAGCCTCCCGTAGCTAGCACAGATACGCAGTATTTT
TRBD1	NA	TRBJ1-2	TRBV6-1	CASSSGTGGGYGYTF	TGTGCCAGCAGCTCCGGGACAGGTGGAGGGTATGGCTACACCTTC
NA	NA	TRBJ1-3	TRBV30	CAWSRQVSGNTIYF	TGTGCCTGGAGTCGACAGGTCTCTGGAAACACCATATATTTT